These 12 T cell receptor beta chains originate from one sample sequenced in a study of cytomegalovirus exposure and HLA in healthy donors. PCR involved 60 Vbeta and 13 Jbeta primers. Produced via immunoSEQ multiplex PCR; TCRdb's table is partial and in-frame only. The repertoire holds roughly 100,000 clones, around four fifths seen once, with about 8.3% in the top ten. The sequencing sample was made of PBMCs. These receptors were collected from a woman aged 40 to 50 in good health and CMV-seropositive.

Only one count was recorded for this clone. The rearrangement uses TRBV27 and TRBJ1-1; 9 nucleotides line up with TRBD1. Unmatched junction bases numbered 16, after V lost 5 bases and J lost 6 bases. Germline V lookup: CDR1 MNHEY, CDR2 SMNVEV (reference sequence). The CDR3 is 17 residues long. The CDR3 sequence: CASSEPRTGASVAEAFF. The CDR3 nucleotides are TGTGCCAGCAGTGAACCTAGGACAGGGGCATCGGTGGCTGAAGCTTTCTTT.

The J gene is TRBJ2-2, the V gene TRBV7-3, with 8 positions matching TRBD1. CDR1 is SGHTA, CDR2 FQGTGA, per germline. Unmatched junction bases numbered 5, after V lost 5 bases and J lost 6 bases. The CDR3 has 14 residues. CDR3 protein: CASSPGQAAGELFF. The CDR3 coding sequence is TGTGCCAGCAGCCCGGGACAGGCCGCCGGGGAGCTGTTTTTT.

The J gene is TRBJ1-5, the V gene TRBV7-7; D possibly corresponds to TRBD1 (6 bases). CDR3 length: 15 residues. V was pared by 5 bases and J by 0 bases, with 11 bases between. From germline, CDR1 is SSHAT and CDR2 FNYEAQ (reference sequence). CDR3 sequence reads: CASSNMTGSNQPQHF. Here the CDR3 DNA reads TGTGCCAGCAGCAACATGACAGGTAGCAATCAGCCCCAGCATTTT.

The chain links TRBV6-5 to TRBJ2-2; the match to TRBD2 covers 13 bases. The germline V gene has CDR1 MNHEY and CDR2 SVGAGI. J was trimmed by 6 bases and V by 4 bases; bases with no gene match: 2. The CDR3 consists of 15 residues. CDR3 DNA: TGTGCCAGCAGTTTCGGGACTAGCGGGGCCGGGGAGCTGTTTTTT. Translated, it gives CASSFGTSGAGELFF.

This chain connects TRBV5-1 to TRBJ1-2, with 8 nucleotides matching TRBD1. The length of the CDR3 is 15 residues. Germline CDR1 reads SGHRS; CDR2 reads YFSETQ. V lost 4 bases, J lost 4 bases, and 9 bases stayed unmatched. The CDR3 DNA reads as TGCGCCAGCAGCACCGACAGGGGTTCACTCTATGGCTACACCTTC. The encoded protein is CASSTDRGSLYGYTF.

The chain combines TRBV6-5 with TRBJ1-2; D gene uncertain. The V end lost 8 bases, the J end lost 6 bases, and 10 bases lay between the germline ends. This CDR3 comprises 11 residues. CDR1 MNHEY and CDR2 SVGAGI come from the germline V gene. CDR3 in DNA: TGTGCCAGCTCCTACGGGGATGGCTACACCTTC. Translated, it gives CASSYGDGYTF.

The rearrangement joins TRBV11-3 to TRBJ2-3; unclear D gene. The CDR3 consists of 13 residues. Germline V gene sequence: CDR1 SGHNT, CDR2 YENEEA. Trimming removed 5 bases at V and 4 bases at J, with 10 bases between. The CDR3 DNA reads TGTGCCAGCAGCCCCCCCTCTGCAGATACGCAGTATTTT. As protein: CASSPPSADTQYF.

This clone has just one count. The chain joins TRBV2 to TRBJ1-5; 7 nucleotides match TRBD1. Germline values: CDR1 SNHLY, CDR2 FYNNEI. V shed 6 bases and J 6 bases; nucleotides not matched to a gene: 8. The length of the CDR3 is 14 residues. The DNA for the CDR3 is TGTGCCAGCAGCGCAGACAGGGTTAGTCAGCCCCAGCATTTT. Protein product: CASSADRVSQPQHF.

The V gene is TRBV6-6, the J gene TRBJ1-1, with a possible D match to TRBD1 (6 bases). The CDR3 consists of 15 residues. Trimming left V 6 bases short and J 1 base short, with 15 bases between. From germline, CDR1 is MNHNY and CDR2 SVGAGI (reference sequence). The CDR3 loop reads CASSEQGGSNTEAFF. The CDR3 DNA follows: TGTGCCAGCAGCGAACAGGGTGGGTCGAACACTGAAGCTTTCTTT.

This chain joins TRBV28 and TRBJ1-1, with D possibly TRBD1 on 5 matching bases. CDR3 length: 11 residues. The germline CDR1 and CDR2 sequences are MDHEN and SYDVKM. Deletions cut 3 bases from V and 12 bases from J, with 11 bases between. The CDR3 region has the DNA TGTGCCAGCAGTTTCCCCGACAGAACTTTCTTT. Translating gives CASSFPDRTFF.

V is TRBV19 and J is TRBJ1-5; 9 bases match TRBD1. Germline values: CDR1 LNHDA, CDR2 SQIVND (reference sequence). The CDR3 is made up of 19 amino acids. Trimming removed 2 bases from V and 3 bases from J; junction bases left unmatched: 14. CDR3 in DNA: TGTGCCAGTAGTATACGGGACAGGGTACCTGACTGGTTCAATCAGCCCCAGCATTTT. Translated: CASSIRDRVPDWFNQPQHF.

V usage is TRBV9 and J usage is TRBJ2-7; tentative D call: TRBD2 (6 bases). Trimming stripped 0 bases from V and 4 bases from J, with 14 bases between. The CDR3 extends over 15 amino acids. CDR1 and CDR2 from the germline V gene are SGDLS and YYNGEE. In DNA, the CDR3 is TGTGCCAGCAGCGTAGCTTCGATAGGAGGGTACGAGCAGTACTTC. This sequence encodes CASSVASIGGYEQYF.